What follows is one T cell receptor beta chain and its context. This clonotype has just a few counts. Its specific antigen is unknown. The sample holds no much larger clone one base away, and base qualities are not on file. Every donor was a healthy Caucasian. The twin cohort consisted of three pairs of female monozygotic twins, all aged about 18 to 30 years. The RNA used for TCR libraries was isolated from peripheral blood mononuclear cells. V drops 8 bases and J drops 0 bases, leaving 16 bases in between. From cysteine to phenylalanine, the CDR3 is 15 amino acids long. Solely the CDR3 DNA is kept, with 45 bases framed from the first base. The germline V gene sets CDR1 to SGHAT and CDR2 to FQNNGV. These data come from a study of identical twins listed by TCRdb under 2016. As for the study more broadly: To test whether fetal clonotypes persist, this study deep-sequenced TCR alpha and beta repertoires from monozygotic twins, from unrelated adults of various ages, and from cord blood. To rule out contamination, replicate twin experiments were performed at different times with different library preparation protocols. On the study overall, not on this receptor specifically: Fewer insertions were carried by abundant cord blood beta clonotypes, a similar but weaker trend appeared in young adult naive repertoires, and no such trend appeared in memory repertoires. Invariant T cells such as MAIT and iNKT could partly confound zero-insertion analyses, although diverse VJ usage argued against such confounding for most clonotypes. In beta out-of-frame sequences, excess twin sharing was weaker, because having fewer shared sequences lowered the signal-to-noise ratio. Because the same donors could not be followed over many years, conclusions were based on cross-sectional statistical analysis. In monozygotic twins, recombination models systematically underestimated out-of-frame TCR alpha sharing, but the models matched the sharing seen between unrelated individuals. Out-of-frame TCR alpha sequences shared between twins showed an excess of low generation-probability sequences compared with coincidental sharing between unrelated individuals.

Library generation was performed with 5' RACE. Sequenced using an Illumina HiSeq 2000. Template switching added a universal primer binding site, and the final cDNA carried a unique molecular identifier that allowed TCR cDNA molecules to be counted accurately. Specific primers in the conserved constant-segment region were used to synthesize first-strand cDNA for TCR alpha and beta chains. To control for contamination, each cDNA library was double barcoded with a SMART-Mk sample barcode plus Illumina barcodes. TruSeq adapter sequences along with Illumina sample barcodes were introduced in two successive PCR steps. The TCR alpha and beta cDNA libraries were sequenced on the Illumina HiSeq platform using custom primers. The study's processing was this. Raw reads were processed with MiGEC to extract unique molecular identifiers, and MiXCR was used to determine CDR3 positions. Recombination models were inferred per individual with the repgenHMM and IGoR tools using an EM algorithm. The analysis of shared clonotypes was done with the tcR package in R, with sharing normalized by the product of cloneset sizes. Out-of-frame nonproductive sequences were analyzed to study raw recombination free of thymic and clonal selection effects. Starting from the raw public reads, TCRdb applied fastp trimming at Q25, assembled clones with MiXCR and retained in-frame beta chains. Entries are consolidated by CDR3 protein sequence, retaining the most common genes and DNA. TCRdb assigned the V and J calls; the authors' analysis was not used. This sample has approximately 890,000 distinct CDR3 sequences in its table, and approximately 13% of those were observed once. Of the sample, around 1.6% is held by the ten largest clones.

The data were also submitted as part of a second study, on yellow fever vaccine responses in identical twins. The second paper states: According to the authors, the vaccine-induced T cell response in identical twins seemed to be partly convergent and partly specific to each individual. The study precisely tracked vaccine-responding T cell clones in identical twins.

Sequences were obtained from PBMCs. This receptor was obtained from a woman aged 18-29 years in good health. Rearrangement joined TRBV11-2 to TRBJ1-1; perhaps TRBD1 is the D gene, with 5 bases matching. The CDR3 corresponds to CASRHPGRLNTEAFF. The nucleotide sequence is given as TGTGCCAGCCGACACCCGGGACGGTTGAACACTGAAGCTTTCTTT.